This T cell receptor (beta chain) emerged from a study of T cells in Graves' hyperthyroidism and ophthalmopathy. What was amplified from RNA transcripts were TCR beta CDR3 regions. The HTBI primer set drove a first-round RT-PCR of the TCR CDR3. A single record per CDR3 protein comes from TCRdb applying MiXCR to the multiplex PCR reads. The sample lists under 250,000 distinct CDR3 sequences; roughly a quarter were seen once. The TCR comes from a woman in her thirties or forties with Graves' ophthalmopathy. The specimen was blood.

CDR3 bases: TGCGCCACCCGAAGGGGACCCTCCAACACTGAAGCTTTCTTT. Translating gives CATRRGPSNTEAFF. V gene TRBV5-1 combines with J gene TRBJ1-1; tentatively, D is TRBD1 (5 bases). CDR3 length: 14 residues. From germline, CDR1 is SGHRS and CDR2 YFSETQ. Trimming pared 9 bases from V and 2 bases from J, leaving 17 bases between.